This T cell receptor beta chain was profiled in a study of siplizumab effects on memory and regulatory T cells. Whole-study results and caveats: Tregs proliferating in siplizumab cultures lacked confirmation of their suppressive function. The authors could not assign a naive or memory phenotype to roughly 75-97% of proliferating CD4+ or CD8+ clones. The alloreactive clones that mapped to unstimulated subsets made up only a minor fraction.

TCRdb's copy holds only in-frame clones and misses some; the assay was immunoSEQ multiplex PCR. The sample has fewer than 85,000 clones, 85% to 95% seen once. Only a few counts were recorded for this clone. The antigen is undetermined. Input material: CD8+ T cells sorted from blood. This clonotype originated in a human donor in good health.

The CDR3 loop reads CASSNTGELFF. DNA for the CDR3: TGCGCCAGCAGTAACACCGGGGAGCTGTTTTTT. The chain recombines TRBV10-2 with TRBJ2-2; D is unresolved. CDR3 length: 11 residues. The V end lost 5 bases, the J end lost 2 bases, and 0 bases lay between the germline ends. CDR1 and CDR2 (germline): WSHSY, SAAADI.